What follows are 13 T cell receptor beta chains derived from one specimen sequenced in a study of regulatory T cells in long-lasting Graves disease. The time point: newly diagnosed GD, antithyroid drugs for less than 3 months. Making the TCR library involved RNA that had been extracted from PBMCs. Investigators prepared the TCR beta libraries by applying iRepertoire HTBI primers and Arm-PCR of CDR3 regions. From the multiplex PCR reads, TCRdb called clonotypes with MiXCR, one entry per CDR3 protein. The table lists around 500,000 distinct CDR3 sequences, approximately 12% of them singletons, with 8.5% to 10% in the top ten. The same data also went into a second study, on T cells in Graves' hyperthyroidism and ophthalmopathy.

The sample was peripheral blood mononuclear cells (PBMCs), taken at new diagnosis, from a patient treated with antithyroid drugs. These receptors came from a man aged 25 to 45 with Graves disease.

In this sample, this clonotype turned up many times. This chain joins TRBV12-3 or TRBV12-4 and TRBJ2-2, with 9 bases that match TRBD2. Trimming cost V 4 bases and J 3 bases; bases outside gene matches: 9. The CDR3 spans 17 residues. DNA of the CDR3: TGTGCCAGCAGTTCTTGGACTAGCGAGAGGGACACCGGGGAGCTGTTTTTT. This translates into CASSSWTSERDTGELFF.

The V and J genes are TRBV29-1 and TRBJ2-3; 7 nucleotides align to TRBD2. V lost 4 bases and J lost 0; bases outside the gene matches: 4. In germline, CDR1 is SQVTM, CDR2 ANQGSEA. The CDR3 runs 14 residues. The CDR3, as DNA: TGCAGCGTTGTCCCTAGCGGAAGCACAGATACGCAGTATTTT. Translation gives CSVVPSGSTDTQYF.

At least ten counts were recorded for this clonotype. This chain links TRBV11-3 with TRBJ1-1, with 7 nucleotides matching TRBD1. Losses at the gene ends were 4 bases for V and 2 bases for J; bases not matched to a gene: 4. The CDR3 is 14 residues long. CDR1 and CDR2 (germline): SGHNT, YENEEA. CDR3 sequence: CASSSRTGNTEAFF. CDR3 sequence (DNA): TGTGCCAGCAGCTCCCGGACAGGCAACACTGAAGCTTTCTTT.

There are a few counts of this clonotype. One junction end disagrees with the germline gene, perhaps due to a read error. The gene calls are TRBV11-2 and TRBJ2-5; perhaps TRBD2 as D (5 bases). The CDR3 consists of 15 residues. Germline CDR1 reads SGHAT; CDR2 reads FQNNGV. The CDR3 is CASSFMTGSQETQHF. DNA of the CDR3: TGTGCCAGCAGCTTTATGACGGGAAGCCAAGAGACCCAGCACTTC.

The V call is TRBV6-1, the J call TRBJ2-1; 8 nucleotides match TRBD2. The CDR3 runs 14 residues. The V segment lost 3 bases and the J segment 8 bases; nucleotides outside the gene matches: 6. CDR1 MNHNS and CDR2 SASEGT come from the germline V gene. The CDR3 region is CASSDAGGPYEQFF. CDR3 coding DNA: TGTGCCAGCAGTGATGCGGGAGGACCCTATGAGCAGTTCTTC.

This clonotype occurred a few times. CDR3 nucleotides: TGTGCCAGCAGCCGTATAAAGAATGAGCAGTTCTTC. Amino acid sequence: CASSRIKNEQFF. The chain recombines TRBV4-2 with TRBJ2-1; no clear D gene. In germline, CDR1 is LGHNA, CDR2 YNFKEQ. This CDR3 spans 12 amino acids. Trimming pared 4 bases from V and 7 bases from J, leaving 8 bases between.

Note on this clonotype: This may be a read error: a much more frequent sequence differs by one nucleotide. The chain combines TRBV6-5 with TRBJ1-3; D not certain. Germline V gene sequence: CDR1 MNHEY, CDR2 SVGAGI. The CDR3 covers 14 residues. CDR3 amino acids: CASRYSFLENTIYF. The DNA for the CDR3 is TGTGCCAGCAGATACTCGTTTTTGGAAAACACCATATATTTT.

In its sample, this clonotype was seen many times. This rearrangement joins TRBV29-1 to TRBJ2-1; 8 bases map to TRBD1. Germline trimming cut 7 bases from V and 7 bases from J; bases unmatched to any gene: 9. CDR1 SQVTM and CDR2 ANQGSEA come from the germline V gene. This CDR3 comprises 13 residues. CDR3 loop: CSEDRAEINEQFF. The CDR3 nucleotides read TGCAGCGAGGACAGGGCCGAGATAAATGAGCAGTTCTTC.

This clonotype was observed at least ten times. The chain employs TRBV24-1 and TRBJ2-1; D ambiguous. This CDR3 is 13 amino acids long. Trimming stripped 1 base from V and 7 bases from J, with 7 bases between. The germline CDR1 and CDR2 sequences are KGHDR and SFDVKD. Written as DNA, the CDR3 is TGTGCCACCAGTGATTTTACTGGGAATGAGCAGTTCTTC. Translating gives CATSDFTGNEQFF.

The gene calls are TRBV3-1 and TRBJ2-7, with TRBD2 identical over 10 bases. Germline CDR1 LGHDT, CDR2 YNNKEL (reference sequence). The CDR3 contains 17 residues. Losses at the gene ends were 1 base for V and 2 bases for J; bases not matched to a gene: 8. This CDR3 is CASSQVSSGSRPYEQYF. The CDR3 nucleotides are TGTGCCAGCAGCCAAGTGTCTAGCGGGAGTCGACCCTACGAGCAGTACTTC.

This clonotype turned up a few times. V gene TRBV30 combines with J gene TRBJ2-7; tentatively, D is TRBD1 or TRBD2 (5 bases each). The V and J ends lost 2 bases and 5 bases respectively, with 19 bases between them. Germline lookup yields CDR1 GTSNPN and CDR2 SVGIG (reference sequence). The CDR3 consists of 15 residues. The CDR3 bases are TGTGCCTGGAGTCCCGGGGCAAACGGTGCCCACGAGCAGTACTTC. It specifies CAWSPGANGAHEQYF.

In this sample, this clonotype turned up many times. V gene TRBV7-2 combines with J gene TRBJ2-2; D is unclear. CDR1 SGHTA and CDR2 FQGNSA come from the germline V gene. V lost 0 bases and J lost 6, with 8 bases in between. CDR3 length equals 14 residues. CDR3 nucleotides: TGTGCCAGCAGCTTAGCGCCCAGCTCCGGGGAGCTGTTTTTT. This translates into CASSLAPSSGELFF.

This clonotype was observed many times. The J gene is TRBJ1-2, the V gene TRBV28; 9 bases are shared with TRBD1. With V trimmed by 7 bases and J by 8 bases, 5 bases remained unmatched. The CDR3 consists of 12 residues. The germline V gene has CDR1 MDHEN and CDR2 SYDVKM. The CDR3 DNA reads TGTGCCAGCACTCCCACAGGGGGCGGCTACACCTTC. This translates into CASTPTGGGYTF.